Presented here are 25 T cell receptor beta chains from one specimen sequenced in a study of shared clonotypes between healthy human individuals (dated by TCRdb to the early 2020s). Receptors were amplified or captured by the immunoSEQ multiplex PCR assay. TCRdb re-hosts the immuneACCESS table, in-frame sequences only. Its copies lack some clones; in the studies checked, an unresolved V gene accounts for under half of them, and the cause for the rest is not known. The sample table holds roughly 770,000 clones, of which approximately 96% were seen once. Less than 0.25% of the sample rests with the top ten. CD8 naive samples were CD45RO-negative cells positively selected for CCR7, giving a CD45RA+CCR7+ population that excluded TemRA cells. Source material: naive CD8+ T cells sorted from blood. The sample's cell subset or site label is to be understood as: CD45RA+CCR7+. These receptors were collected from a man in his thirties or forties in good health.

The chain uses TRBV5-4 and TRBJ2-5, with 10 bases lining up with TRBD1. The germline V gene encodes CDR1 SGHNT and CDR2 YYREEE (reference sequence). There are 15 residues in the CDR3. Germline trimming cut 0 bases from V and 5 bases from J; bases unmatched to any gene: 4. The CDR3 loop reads CASSLGGQGWETQYF. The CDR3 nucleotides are TGTGCCAGCAGCTTGGGGGGACAGGGGTGGGAGACCCAGTACTTC.

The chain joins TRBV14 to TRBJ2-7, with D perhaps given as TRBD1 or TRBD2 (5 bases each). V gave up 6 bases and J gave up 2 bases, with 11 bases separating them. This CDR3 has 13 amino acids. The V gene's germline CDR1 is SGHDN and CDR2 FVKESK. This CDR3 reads CASSHGAAYEQYF. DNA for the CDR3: TGTGCCAGCAGTCACGGGGCTGCCTACGAGCAGTACTTC.

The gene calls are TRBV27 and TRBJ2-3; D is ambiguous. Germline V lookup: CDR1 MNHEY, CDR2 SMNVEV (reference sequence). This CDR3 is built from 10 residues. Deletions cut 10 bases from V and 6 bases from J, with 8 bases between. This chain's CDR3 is CATFWDTQYF. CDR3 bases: TGTGCCACGTTCTGGGATACGCAGTATTTT.

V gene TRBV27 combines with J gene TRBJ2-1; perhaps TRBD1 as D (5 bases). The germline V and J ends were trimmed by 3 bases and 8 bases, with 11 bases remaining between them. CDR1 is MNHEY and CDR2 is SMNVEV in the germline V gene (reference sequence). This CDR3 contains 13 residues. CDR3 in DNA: TGTGCCAGCAGTTTGAACAGGCTCGATGAGCAGTTCTTC. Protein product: CASSLNRLDEQFF.

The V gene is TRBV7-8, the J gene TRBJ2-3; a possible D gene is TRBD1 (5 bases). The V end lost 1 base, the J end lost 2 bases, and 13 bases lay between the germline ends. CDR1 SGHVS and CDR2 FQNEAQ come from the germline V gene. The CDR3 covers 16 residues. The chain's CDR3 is CASSLVLGLDTDTQYF. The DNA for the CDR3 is TGTGCCAGCAGCTTAGTCCTGGGGCTAGACACAGATACGCAGTATTTT.

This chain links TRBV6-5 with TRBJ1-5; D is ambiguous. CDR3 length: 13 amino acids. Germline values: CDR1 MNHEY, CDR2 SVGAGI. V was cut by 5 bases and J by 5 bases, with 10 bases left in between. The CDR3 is CASSPHTHQPQHF. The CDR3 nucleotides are TGTGCCAGCAGTCCACATACCCATCAGCCCCAGCATTTT.

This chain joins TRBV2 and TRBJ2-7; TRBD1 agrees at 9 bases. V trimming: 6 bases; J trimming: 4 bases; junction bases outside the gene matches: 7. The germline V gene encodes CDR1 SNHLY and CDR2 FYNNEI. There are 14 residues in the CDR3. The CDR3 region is CASRDGQGTYEQYF. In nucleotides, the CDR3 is TGTGCCAGCAGAGACGGACAGGGGACGTACGAGCAGTACTTC.

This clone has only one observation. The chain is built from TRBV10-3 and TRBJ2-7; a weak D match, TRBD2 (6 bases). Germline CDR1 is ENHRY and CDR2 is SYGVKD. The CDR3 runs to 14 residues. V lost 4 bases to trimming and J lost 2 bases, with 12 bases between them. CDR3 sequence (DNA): TGTGCCATCAGTGGGGGACTGACTACCTACGAGCAGTACTTC. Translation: CAISGGLTTYEQYF.

The CDR3 loop reads CASSQEGAGPGPYGYTF. In DNA form, the CDR3 reads TGCGCCAGCAGCCAAGAGGGCGCAGGACCAGGGCCCTATGGCTACACCTTC. This chain uses TRBV4-1 with TRBJ1-2; D is perhaps TRBD1 (5 bases). This CDR3 contains 17 residues. Germline-derived CDR1 and CDR2 are MGHRA and YSYEKL. Trimming stripped 0 bases from V and 4 bases from J, with 18 bases between.

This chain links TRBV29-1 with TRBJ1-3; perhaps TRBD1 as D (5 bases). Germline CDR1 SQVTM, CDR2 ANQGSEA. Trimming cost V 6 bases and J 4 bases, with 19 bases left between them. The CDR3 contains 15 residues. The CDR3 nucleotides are TGCAGCGTCGGAACAGGTTGGGGGTCGGGAAACACCATATATTTT. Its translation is CSVGTGWGSGNTIYF.

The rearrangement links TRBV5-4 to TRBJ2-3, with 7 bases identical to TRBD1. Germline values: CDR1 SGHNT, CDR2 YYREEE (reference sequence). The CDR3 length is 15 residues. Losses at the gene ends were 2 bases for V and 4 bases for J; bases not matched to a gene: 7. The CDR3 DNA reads TGTGCCAGCAGCTTTAAGGGGGCGATCCCAGATACGCAGTATTTT. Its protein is CASSFKGAIPDTQYF.

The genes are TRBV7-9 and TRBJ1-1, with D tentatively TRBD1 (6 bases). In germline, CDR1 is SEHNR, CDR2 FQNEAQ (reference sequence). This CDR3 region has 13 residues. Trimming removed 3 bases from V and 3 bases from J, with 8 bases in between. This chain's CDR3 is CASSFQGHTEAFF. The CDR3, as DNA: TGTGCCAGCAGCTTCCAGGGGCACACTGAAGCTTTCTTT.

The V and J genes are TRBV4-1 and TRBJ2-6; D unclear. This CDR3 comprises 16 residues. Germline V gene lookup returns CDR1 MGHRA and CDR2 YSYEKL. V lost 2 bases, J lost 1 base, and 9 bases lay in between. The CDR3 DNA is TGCGCCAGCAGCCAATCGGTGTCTTCTGGGGCCAACGTCCTGACTTTC. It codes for CASSQSVSSGANVLTF.

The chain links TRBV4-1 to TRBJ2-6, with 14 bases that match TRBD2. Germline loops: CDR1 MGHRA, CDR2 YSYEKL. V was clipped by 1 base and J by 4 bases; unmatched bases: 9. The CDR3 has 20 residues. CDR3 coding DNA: TGCGCCAGCAGCCAAGCGTCCTGGACTAGCGGGAGGACGGGGGCCAACGTCCTGACTTTC. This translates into CASSQASWTSGRTGANVLTF.

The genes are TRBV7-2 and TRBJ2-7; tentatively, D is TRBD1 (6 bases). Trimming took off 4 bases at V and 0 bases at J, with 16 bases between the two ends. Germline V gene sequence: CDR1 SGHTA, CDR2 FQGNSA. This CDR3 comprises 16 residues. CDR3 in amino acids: CASSSSGQINSYEQYF. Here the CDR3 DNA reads TGTGCCAGCAGCTCTTCAGGACAGATCAACTCCTACGAGCAGTACTTC.

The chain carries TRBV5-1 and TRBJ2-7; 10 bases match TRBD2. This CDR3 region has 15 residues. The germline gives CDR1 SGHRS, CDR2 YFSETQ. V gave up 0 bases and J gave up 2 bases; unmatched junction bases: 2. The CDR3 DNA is TGCGCCAGCAGCTTGGGGACTAGCGGAGCCTACGAGCAGTACTTC. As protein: CASSLGTSGAYEQYF.

The CDR3 DNA reads as TGTGCCAGCAGGCCCGGGACAGGCTACGAGCAGTACTTC. It translates to CASRPGTGYEQYF. The J gene is TRBJ2-7, the V gene TRBV7-9; 8 bases fit TRBD1. Germline trimming cut 6 bases from V and 3 bases from J; bases unmatched to any gene: 4. CDR3 size: 13 residues. Germline V gives CDR1 SEHNR, CDR2 FQNEAQ (reference sequence).

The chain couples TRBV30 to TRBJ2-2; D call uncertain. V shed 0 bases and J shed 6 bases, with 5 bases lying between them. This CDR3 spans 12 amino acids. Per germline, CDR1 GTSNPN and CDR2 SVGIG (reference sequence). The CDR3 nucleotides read TGTGCCTGGAGTGTGACCCCCGGGGAGCTGTTTTTT. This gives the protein CAWSVTPGELFF.

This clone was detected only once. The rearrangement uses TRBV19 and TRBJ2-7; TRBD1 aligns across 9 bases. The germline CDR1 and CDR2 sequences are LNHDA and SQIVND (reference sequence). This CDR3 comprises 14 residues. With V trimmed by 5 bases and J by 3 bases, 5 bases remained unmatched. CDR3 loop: CASSPRDRVYEQYF. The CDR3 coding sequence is TGTGCCAGTAGTCCTCGGGACAGGGTCTACGAGCAGTACTTC.

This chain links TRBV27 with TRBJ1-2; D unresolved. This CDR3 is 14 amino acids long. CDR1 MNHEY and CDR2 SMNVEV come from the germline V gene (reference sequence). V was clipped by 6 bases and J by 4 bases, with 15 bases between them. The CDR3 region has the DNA TGTGCCAGCAGGCCACCGGGAGGATCCTATGGCTACACCTTC. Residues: CASRPPGGSYGYTF.

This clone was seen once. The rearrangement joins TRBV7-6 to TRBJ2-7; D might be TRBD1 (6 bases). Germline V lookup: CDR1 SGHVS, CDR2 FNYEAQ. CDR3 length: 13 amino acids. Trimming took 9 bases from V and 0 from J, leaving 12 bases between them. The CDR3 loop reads CASSDSSSYEQYF. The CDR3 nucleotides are TGTGCCAGTTCGGACAGTTCCTCCTACGAGCAGTACTTC.

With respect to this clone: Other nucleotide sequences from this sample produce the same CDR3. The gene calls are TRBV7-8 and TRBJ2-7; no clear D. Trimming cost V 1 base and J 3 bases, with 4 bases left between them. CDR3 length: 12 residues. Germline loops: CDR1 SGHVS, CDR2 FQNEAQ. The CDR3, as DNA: TGTGCCAGCAGCTTAGTAGGCTACGAGCAGTACTTC. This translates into CASSLVGYEQYF.

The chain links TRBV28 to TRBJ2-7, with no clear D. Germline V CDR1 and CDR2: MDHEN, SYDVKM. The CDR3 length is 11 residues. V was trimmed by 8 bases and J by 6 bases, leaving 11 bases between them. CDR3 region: CASGVISEQYF. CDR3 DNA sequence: TGTGCCAGCGGAGTAATAAGCGAGCAGTACTTC.

As DNA, the CDR3 is TGTGCCAGCTTACTCGGCCTCACTGAAGCTTTCTTT. Protein sequence: CASLLGLTEAFF. The V call is TRBV13, the J call TRBJ1-1; D uncertain. The CDR3 runs to 12 residues. Per germline, CDR1 PRHDT and CDR2 FYEKMQ (reference sequence). Deletions cut 8 bases from V and 4 bases from J, with 11 bases between.

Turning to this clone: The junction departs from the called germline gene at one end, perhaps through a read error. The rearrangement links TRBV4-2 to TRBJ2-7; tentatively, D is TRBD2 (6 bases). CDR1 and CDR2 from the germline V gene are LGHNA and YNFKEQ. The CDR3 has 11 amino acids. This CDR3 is CASSQGRAMNF. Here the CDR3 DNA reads TGTGCCAGCAGCCAAGGGAGGGCAATGAACTTC.